One and the same sample provided the 25 T cell receptor beta chains below, sequenced in a study of blood T cell repertoires in COVID-19. Assay used: immunoSEQ multiplex PCR; TCRdb lists only in-frame clones, some missing. Of around 230,000 clones in the sample, 80% to 90% were seen once. Sequencing used peripheral blood. The receptors come from a man aged 50 to 60 with COVID-19, enrolled during active disease.

V usage is TRBV6-5 and J usage is TRBJ2-7, with 9 bases matching TRBD2. Looked up from germline, CDR1 is MNHEY and CDR2 is SVGAGI. The CDR3 is 15 amino acids. V lost 0 bases and J lost 6; bases outside the gene matches: 6. The CDR3 DNA is TGTGCCAGCAGTTACTCGGGCGGGAGGGGTTCCGAGCAGTACTTC. It codes for CASSYSGGRGSEQYF.

V gene TRBV3-1 (or the pseudogene TRBV3-2) combines with J gene TRBJ2-2; TRBD1 is a possible D gene (6 bases). Per the germline V gene, CDR1 is LGHDT and CDR2 is YNNKEL (reference sequence). The V end was cut by 3 bases, the J end by 6 bases, with 8 bases between. This CDR3 region has 13 residues. The CDR3 region is CASSHRGPGELFF. CDR3 nucleotides: TGTGCCAGCAGCCACAGGGGCCCCGGGGAGCTGTTTTTT.

The rearrangement joins TRBV5-4 to TRBJ2-1; TRBD2 is a possible D gene (6 bases). CDR1 SGHNT and CDR2 YYREEE come from the germline V gene (reference sequence). The CDR3 runs 15 residues. Deletions cut 0 bases from V and 7 bases from J, with 14 bases between. The CDR3 coding sequence is TGTGCCAGCAGCTTGGGAGTTGGAGGGAGAAATGAGCAGTTCTTC. Its protein is CASSLGVGGRNEQFF.

The chain recombines TRBV7-6 with TRBJ2-2; TRBD1 aligns across 9 bases. This CDR3 has 15 amino acids. Per germline, CDR1 SGHVS and CDR2 FNYEAQ. Losses at the gene ends were 3 bases for V and 4 bases for J; bases not matched to a gene: 3. The CDR3 protein is CASSFLTGGTGELFF. The DNA of the CDR3 is TGTGCCAGCAGCTTCCTGACAGGGGGCACCGGGGAGCTGTTTTTT.

This chain connects TRBV5-1 to TRBJ2-6; tentative D call: TRBD1 (6 bases). Germline lookup yields CDR1 SGHRS and CDR2 YFSETQ. Trimming stripped 2 bases from V and 0 bases from J, with 27 bases between. CDR3 size: 22 residues. The CDR3 sequence is CASSLIGPQQGAFPSGANVLTF. CDR3 DNA: TGCGCCAGCAGCTTAATTGGGCCCCAACAGGGTGCCTTCCCCTCTGGGGCCAACGTCCTGACTTTC.

CDR3 loop: CASSQGGKPTTYEQYF. The CDR3 nucleotides read TGCGCCAGCAGCCAAGGCGGGAAGCCGACTACCTACGAGCAGTACTTC. This chain joins TRBV4-1 and TRBJ2-7; maybe TRBD2 (6 bases). V lost 1 base and J lost 2, with 15 bases in between. Germline-derived CDR1 and CDR2 are MGHRA and YSYEKL. The CDR3 consists of 16 residues.

This chain joins TRBV7-2 and TRBJ2-7; TRBD1 matches 11 bases. The CDR3 length is 16 residues. Trimming took 6 bases from V and 0 from J; bases not matched to a gene: 7. Germline CDR1 is SGHTA and CDR2 is FQGNSA. CDR3 sequence reads: CASRRTGGPTSYEQYF. Here the CDR3 DNA reads TGTGCCAGCAGACGGACAGGGGGCCCAACCTCCTACGAGCAGTACTTC.

This clone appeared a few times. The junction departs from the called germline gene at one end, perhaps through a read error. This chain uses TRBV29-1 with TRBJ1-1; 7 positions agree with TRBD1. From germline, CDR1 is SQVTM and CDR2 ANQGSEA. CDR3 length: 13 residues. CDR3 region: CSVEETGNPEAFF. The CDR3 DNA reads TGCAGCGTTGAAGAGACAGGGAACCCTGAAGCTTTCTTT.

The V call is TRBV30, the J call TRBJ1-2; the D gene is possibly TRBD1 (6 bases). The CDR3 is 13 residues long. Germline V lookup: CDR1 GTSNPN, CDR2 SVGIG (reference sequence). V lost 2 bases, J lost 7 bases, and 14 bases lay in between. The CDR3 is CAWSTGLASGYTF. The CDR3 nucleotides read TGTGCCTGGAGTACAGGGCTCGCCTCTGGCTACACCTTC.

J is TRBJ1-2 and V is TRBV5-4; 12 nucleotides agree with TRBD1. From germline, CDR1 is SGHNT and CDR2 YYREEE (reference sequence). Trimming cost V 4 bases and J 3 bases; bases outside gene matches: 4. There are 15 residues in the CDR3. Here the CDR3 DNA reads TGTGCCAGCAGCCAAGGGACAGGGGGCTACTATGGCTACACCTTC. This encodes CASSQGTGGYYGYTF.

CDR3 coding DNA: TGTGCCAGCAGACGGACAGGGGGCGCGTCTGAAGCTTTCTTT. Translated: CASRRTGGASEAFF. The rearrangement links TRBV6-1 to TRBJ1-1; TRBD1 matches 11 bases. The CDR3 has 14 amino acids. J was trimmed by 6 bases and V by 6 bases; bases with no gene match: 6. Germline CDR1 is MNHNS and CDR2 is SASEGT.

CDR3 sequence: CASSIRVGTYEQYF. DNA of the CDR3: TGTGCCAGTAGTATACGGGTAGGGACTTACGAGCAGTACTTC. The J gene is TRBJ2-7, the V gene TRBV19; D might be TRBD2 (6 bases). The CDR3 sequence is 14 residues long. Per germline, CDR1 LNHDA and CDR2 SQIVND (reference sequence). V gave up 2 bases and J gave up 4 bases, with 12 bases separating them.

The chain links TRBV28 to TRBJ1-5, with TRBD1 as a possible D gene (5 bases). V gave up 6 bases and J gave up 1 base, with 10 bases separating them. Germline CDR1 is MDHEN and CDR2 is SYDVKM. The CDR3 length is 14 residues. In DNA form, the CDR3 reads TGTGCCAGCAGCACCGGGGGGAGCAATCAGCCCCAGCATTTT. It codes for CASSTGGSNQPQHF.

CDR3 in DNA: TGTGCCAGCTCACCGAGAGGCTCCGGGGAGCTGTTTTTT. This gives the protein CASSPRGSGELFF. The J gene is TRBJ2-2, the V gene TRBV18; D unresolved. The germline V gene has CDR1 KGHSH and CDR2 LQKENI. This CDR3 contains 13 residues. The ends were cut back, 3 bases at V and 6 bases at J, with 8 bases in the middle.

The J gene is TRBJ2-1, the V gene TRBV12-5; 13 bases agree with TRBD2. CDR1 LGHNT and CDR2 FRNRAP come from the germline V gene. J gave up 3 bases and V 1 base, and 3 bases lay outside the gene matches. This CDR3 comprises 17 residues. Here the CDR3 reads CASGLGTSGGYYNEQFF. CDR3 coding DNA: TGTGCTAGTGGTTTGGGGACTAGCGGGGGATACTACAATGAGCAGTTCTTC.

The chain is built from TRBV3-1 (or the pseudogene TRBV3-2) and TRBJ1-5; TRBD1 matches 7 bases. There are 16 residues in the CDR3. With 5 bases clipped from V and 3 bases from J, the junction kept 10 bases outside the gene matches. Germline CDR1 reads LGHDT; CDR2 reads YNNKEL (reference sequence). Here the CDR3 reads CASSSQGLGNNQPQHF. The CDR3 nucleotides are TGTGCCAGCAGCTCACAGGGGCTGGGGAACAATCAGCCCCAGCATTTT.

The chain uses TRBV5-6 and TRBJ2-3, with 10 bases identical to TRBD2. Germline trimming cut 4 bases from V and 6 bases from J; bases unmatched to any gene: 8. Germline CDR1 and CDR2: SGHDT and YYEEEE. The CDR3 runs 15 residues. DNA of the CDR3: TGTGCCAGCAGCCCCAGCGGGGGGGCCGGGGATACGCAGTATTTT. This codes for CASSPSGGAGDTQYF.

The table lists this clone with a few counts. V is TRBV3-1 (or the pseudogene TRBV3-2) and J is TRBJ2-7; a weak D match, TRBD2 (6 bases). The CDR3 runs 16 residues. Trimming stripped 4 bases from V and 5 bases from J, with 21 bases between. CDR1 LGHDT and CDR2 YNNKEL come from the germline V gene (reference sequence). The CDR3 sequence is CASSLLPGGLIHEQYF. Here the CDR3 DNA reads TGTGCCAGCAGCCTCCTGCCCGGGGGTTTAATCCACGAGCAGTACTTC.

This clone appeared once. V usage is TRBV30 and J usage is TRBJ1-4; possible D gene TRBD1, 6 bases. V lost 7 bases to trimming and J lost 2 bases, with 14 bases between them. Germline values: CDR1 GTSNPN, CDR2 SVGIG (reference sequence). The CDR3 length is 14 residues. CDR3 sequence: CAYTQGMTNEKLFF. The CDR3 DNA reads TGTGCCTATACACAGGGAATGACTAATGAAAAACTGTTTTTT.

The chain combines TRBV7-9 with TRBJ2-7; tentative D call: TRBD1 (5 bases). The germline V gene has CDR1 SEHNR and CDR2 FQNEAQ (reference sequence). The CDR3 spans 14 residues. V dropped 3 bases and J dropped 2 bases, with 11 bases sitting between them. The CDR3 sequence is CASSFGAGPYEQYF. The CDR3 DNA reads TGTGCCAGCAGCTTTGGGGCAGGCCCCTACGAGCAGTACTTC.

This clone was seen ten or more times. The chain recombines TRBV27 with TRBJ2-7, with TRBD1 matching 7 bases. J lost 2 bases, V lost 8 bases, and 6 bases had no gene match. Germline V gene lookup returns CDR1 MNHEY and CDR2 SMNVEV (reference sequence). The CDR3 contains 13 residues. This CDR3 reads CASSDRAPYEQYF. The DNA of the CDR3 is TGTGCCAGCTCCGACAGGGCACCCTACGAGCAGTACTTC.

This clone was found once. This chain connects TRBV12-3 or TRBV12-4 to TRBJ2-7, with a possible D match to TRBD1 (7 bases). CDR3 length: 13 residues. V was pared by 6 bases and J by 3 bases, with 12 bases between. DNA for the CDR3: TGTGCCAGCAGGGGCAGGGGGGACTACGAGCAGTACTTC. Protein product: CASRGRGDYEQYF.

This clone was seen a single time. The chain couples TRBV12-5 to TRBJ1-2; TRBD1 is a possible D gene (5 bases). The V gene lost 2 bases and the J gene lost 1 base, with 14 bases spanning the gap. From germline, CDR1 is LGHNT and CDR2 FRNRAP. The CDR3 contains 16 residues. In nucleotides, the CDR3 is TGTGCTAGTGGTTTGTGGGGCGGATCATATAACTATGGCTACACCTTC. This encodes CASGLWGGSYNYGYTF.

The chain is built from TRBV9 and TRBJ1-1; D unclear. Deletions cut 3 bases from V and 2 bases from J, with 14 bases between. CDR1 and CDR2 (germline): SGDLS, YYNGEE. CDR3 length: 15 amino acids. Here the CDR3 DNA reads TGTGCCAGCAGCGCCCACCATACACCTAACACTGAAGCTTTCTTT. As protein: CASSAHHTPNTEAFF.

V is TRBV10-3 and J is TRBJ1-4; D might be TRBD1 (6 bases). This CDR3 is 15 amino acids long. CDR1 ENHRY and CDR2 SYGVKD come from the germline V gene. V was trimmed by 0 bases and J by 14 bases, leaving 19 bases between them. In DNA, the CDR3 is TGTGCCATCAGTGAGTCGACTGGGACAACCGGAGATCTGTTTTTT. Amino acid sequence: CAISESTGTTGDLFF.